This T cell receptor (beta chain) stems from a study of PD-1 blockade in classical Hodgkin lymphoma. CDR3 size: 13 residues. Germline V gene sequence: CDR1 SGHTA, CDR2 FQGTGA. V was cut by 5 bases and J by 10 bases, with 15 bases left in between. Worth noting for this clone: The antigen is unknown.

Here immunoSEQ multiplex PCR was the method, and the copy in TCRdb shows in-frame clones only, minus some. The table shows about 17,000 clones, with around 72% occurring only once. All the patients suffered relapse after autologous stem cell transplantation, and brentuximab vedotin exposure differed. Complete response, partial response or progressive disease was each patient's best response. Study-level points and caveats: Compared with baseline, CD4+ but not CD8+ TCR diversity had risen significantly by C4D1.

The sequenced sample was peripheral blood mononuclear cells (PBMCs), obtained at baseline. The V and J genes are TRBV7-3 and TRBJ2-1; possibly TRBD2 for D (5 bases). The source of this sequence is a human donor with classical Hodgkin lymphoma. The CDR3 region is CASSPQAAGEQFF. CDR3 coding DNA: TGTGCCAGCAGCCCCCAAGCGGCCGGCGAGCAGTTCTTC.